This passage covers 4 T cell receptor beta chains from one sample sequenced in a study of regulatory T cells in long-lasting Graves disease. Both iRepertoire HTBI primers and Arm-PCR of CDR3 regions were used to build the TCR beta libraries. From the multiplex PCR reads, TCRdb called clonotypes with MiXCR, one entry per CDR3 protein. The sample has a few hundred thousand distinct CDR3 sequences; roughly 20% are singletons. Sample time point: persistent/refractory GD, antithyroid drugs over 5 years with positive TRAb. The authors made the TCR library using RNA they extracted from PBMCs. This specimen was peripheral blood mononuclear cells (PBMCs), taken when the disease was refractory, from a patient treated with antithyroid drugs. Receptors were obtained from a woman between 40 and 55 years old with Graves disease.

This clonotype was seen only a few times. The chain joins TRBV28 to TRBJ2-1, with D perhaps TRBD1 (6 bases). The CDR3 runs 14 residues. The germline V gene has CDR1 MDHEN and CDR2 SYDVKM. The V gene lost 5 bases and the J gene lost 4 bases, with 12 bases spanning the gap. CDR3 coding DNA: TGTGCCAGCAGTCCGCGGACAGATTACAATGAGCAGTTCTTC. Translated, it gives CASSPRTDYNEQFF.

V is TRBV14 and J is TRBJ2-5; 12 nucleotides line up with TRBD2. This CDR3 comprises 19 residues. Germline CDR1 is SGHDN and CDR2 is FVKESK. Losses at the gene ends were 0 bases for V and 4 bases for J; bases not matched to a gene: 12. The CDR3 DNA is TGTGCCAGCAGCCAAGATTCCGAGACTAGCGGGAGAGAGAGAGAGACCCAGTACTTC. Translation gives CASSQDSETSGRERETQYF.

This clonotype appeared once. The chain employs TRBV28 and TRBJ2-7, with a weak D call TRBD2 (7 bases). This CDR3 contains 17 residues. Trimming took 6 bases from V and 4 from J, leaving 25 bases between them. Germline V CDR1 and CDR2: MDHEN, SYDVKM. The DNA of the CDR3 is TGTGCCAGCAGCCAAGGGTTGGGAGGGGGGCTTGGTTACGAGCAGTACTTC. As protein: CASSQGLGGGLGYEQYF.

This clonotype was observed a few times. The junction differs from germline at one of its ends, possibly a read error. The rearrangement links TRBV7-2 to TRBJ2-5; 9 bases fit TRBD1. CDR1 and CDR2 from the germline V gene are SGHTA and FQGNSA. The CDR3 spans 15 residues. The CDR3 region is CAGSPVGTGRETQYF. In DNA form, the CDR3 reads TGTGCCGGCAGCCCGGTGGGGACAGGGAGGGAGACCCAGTACTTC.